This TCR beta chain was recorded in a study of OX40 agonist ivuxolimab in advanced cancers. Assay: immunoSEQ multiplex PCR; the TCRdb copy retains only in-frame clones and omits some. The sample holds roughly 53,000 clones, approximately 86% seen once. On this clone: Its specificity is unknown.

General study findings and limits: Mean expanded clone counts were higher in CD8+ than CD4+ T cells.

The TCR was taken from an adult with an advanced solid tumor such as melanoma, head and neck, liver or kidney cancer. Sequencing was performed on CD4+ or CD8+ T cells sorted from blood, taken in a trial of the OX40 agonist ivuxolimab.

The CDR3 nucleotides are TGTGCCAGCAGTTACGATGGGACAGCCTGGGGCGAGCAGTACTTC. Translating it yields CASSYDGTAWGEQYF. J is TRBJ2-7 and V is TRBV6-5; 7 bases align to TRBD1. Per the germline V gene, CDR1 is MNHEY and CDR2 is SVGAGI. V trimming: 2 bases; J trimming: 6 bases; junction bases outside the gene matches: 10. The CDR3 runs 15 residues.